This T cell receptor (beta chain) is from a study of T-cell reconstitution after alpha-beta-depleted transplantation in children. Germline CDR1 is LNHDA and CDR2 is SQIVND (reference sequence). The CDR3 runs to 11 residues. Trimming removed 3 bases from V and 9 bases from J, with 8 bases in between. Library preparation (for TCRbeta) was performed with unique molecular identifiers. TCRdb recomputed calls from the PCR reads with MiXCR, one row per CDR3 protein. The sample shows some 130,000 distinct CDR3 sequences, roughly 9% of them seen only once. This clonotype was seen a handful of times. Its specificity is unknown. Study outcomes and limitations: After one year, T-cell counts and TCRbeta diversity mostly came from new T cells. Reportedly, alpha-beta T cells present about two months post-transplant originated from several hundred expanded clones of graft origin.

The input for sequencing was PBMCs, mostly from graft donor cells, taken 180 days after TCRalphabeta/CD19-depleted stem cell transplant. This receptor was obtained from a girl under two years old who had a stem cell transplant for combined immunodeficiency, so the T cells may come from the graft donor. This sequence joins TRBV19 and TRBJ2-5, with D unclear. DNA for the CDR3: TGTGCCAGTAGTATGGGTTCGGCCCAGTACTTC. This sequence encodes CASSMGSAQYF.